This TCR beta chain was documented in a study of blood T cell repertoires in COVID-19. Study-level information: Nucleic acid was either cDNA or gDNA, and it came from T cells, B-cell-depleted T cells, or PBMCs.

This table comes from immunoSEQ multiplex PCR, and its TCRdb copy is limited to in-frame clones, with some not included. The sample records 200,000 to 250,000 clones, 84% being singletons. The V gene's germline CDR1 is LGHNA and CDR2 YSLEER. V shed 0 bases and J 6 bases; nucleotides not matched to a gene: 6. The CDR3 consists of 17 residues. The sequence was obtained from a man aged 50 or older with active or convalescent COVID-19. The material sequenced was peripheral blood. The chain joins TRBV4-3 to TRBJ2-1; 12 bases are a match to TRBD2. The CDR3 DNA follows: TGCGCCAGCAGCCAAGAGGGGCCACTAGCGGGAGGCAATGAGCAGTTCTTC. This codes for CASSQEGPLAGGNEQFF.